A selection of T cell receptor beta chains follows, all from one sample in a study of T cells after yellow fever vaccination. One entry per CDR3 protein, called by TCRdb with MiXCR from the 5' RACE reads. The sample has hundreds of thousands of distinct CDR3 sequences, approximately 10% seen once; the top ten hold roughly 18%. Sequencing was performed on PBMCs, taken on the day of the first yellow fever vaccination. These receptors were obtained from a man aged 18 to 29 who received the YFV17D yellow fever vaccine. The CDR3 runs from the conserved cysteine through the conserved F or W. The D gene is left open where the match is weak. Some rows mark clone size as missing; the rest say once, few, many or name a class of expanded clone.

D	size	V	J	CDR3	DNA
-	few	TRBV4-1	TRBJ2-4	CASSQGGIVIDIQYF	TGCGCCAGCAGCCAAGGGGGGATAGTGATAGACATTCAGTACTTC
TRBD2	-	TRBV6-5	TRBJ2-1	CASSYLAGGLDEQFF	TGTGCCAGCAGTTACTTAGCGGGGGGGCTTGATGAGCAGTTCTTC
TRBD1	-	TRBV5-1	TRBJ2-3	CASSHGQGTDTQYF	TGCGCCAGCAGCCACGGACAGGGCACAGATACGCAGTATTTT
-	few	TRBV12-3/TRBV12-4	TRBJ1-5	CASSFPASNQPQHF	TGTGCCAGCAGTTTTCCCGCTAGCAATCAGCCCCAGCATTTT
TRBD1	few	TRBV7-9	TRBJ1-3	CASSDGTGVGNTIYF	TGTGCCAGCAGCGACGGGACAGGGGTCGGAAACACCATATATTTT
TRBD2	-	TRBV5-4	TRBJ2-3	CASSLAIAGARVDTQYF	TGTGCCAGCAGCTTGGCCATAGCGGGGGCCCGGGTAGATACGCAGTATTTT
-	few	TRBV7-3	TRBJ2-3	CASSSGIAGTDTQYF	TGTGCCAGCAGCTCGGGGATCGCAGGCACAGATACGCAGTATTTT
-	few	TRBV19	TRBJ2-2	CASSMEVANTGELFF	TGTGCCAGTAGTATGGAGGTGGCGAACACCGGGGAGCTGTTTTTT
-	-	TRBV2	TRBJ2-7	CASSAQDYEQYF	TGTGCCAGCAGTGCCCAGGACTACGAGCAGTACTTC
TRBD2	-	TRBV6-1	TRBJ2-7	CASRTGTSYYEQYF	TGTGCCAGCAGGACCGGGACTAGCTACTACGAGCAGTACTTC
TRBD1	-	TRBV27	TRBJ2-7	CASSRDREVAEQYF	TGTGCCAGCAGCCGGGACAGGGAGGTCGCCGAGCAGTACTTC
TRBD1	-	TRBV4-3	TRBJ1-5	CASSQDQGGYQPQHF	TGCGCCAGCAGCCAAGATCAGGGGGGGTATCAGCCCCAGCATTTT
-	-	TRBV12-3/TRBV12-4	TRBJ1-2	CASSFGQFGYTF	TGTGCCAGCAGTTTCGGACAGTTCGGCTACACCTTC
TRBD1	-	TRBV4-1	TRBJ1-2	CASSQTDRAGIGYTF	TGCGCCAGCAGCCAAACGGACAGGGCGGGAATTGGCTACACCTTC
-	many	TRBV3-1	TRBJ1-1	CASSQGELQAFF	TGTGCCAGCAGCCAAGGGGAGCTCCAAGCTTTCTTT
-	-	TRBV29-1	TRBJ2-1	CSVTVPAGYEQFF	TGCAGCGTGACGGTCCCCGCGGGCTATGAGCAGTTCTTC
-	few	TRBV6-1	TRBJ2-5	CASSPFGGQETQYF	TGTGCCAGCAGCCCATTCGGTGGTCAAGAGACCCAGTACTTC
-	many	TRBV7-2	TRBJ2-5	CASSPGAETQYF	TGTGCCAGCAGCCCGGGCGCAGAGACCCAGTACTTC
-	few	TRBV4-2	TRBJ2-1	CASSQPPGGGNEQFF	TGTGCCAGCAGCCAACCCCCCGGAGGCGGGAATGAGCAGTTCTTC
-	-	TRBV5-1	TRBJ1-4	CASSVTPPRGNEKLFF	TGCGCCAGCAGCGTGACACCTCCCAGAGGGAATGAAAAACTGTTTTTT
-	-	TRBV5-4	TRBJ2-1	CASSWGSGNEQFF	TGTGCCAGCAGCTGGGGTAGCGGCAATGAGCAGTTCTTC
-	-	TRBV7-9	TRBJ2-3	CASSPRQESTDTQYF	TGTGCCAGCAGTCCCCGACAGGAAAGCACAGATACGCAGTATTTT
-	few	TRBV12-3/TRBV12-4	TRBJ2-2	CASTVQINTGELFF	TGTGCCAGCACTGTACAGATAAACACCGGGGAGCTGTTTTTT
-	-	TRBV7-2	TRBJ2-1	CASSFTQGRGEQFF	TGTGCCAGCAGCTTTACACAGGGGAGGGGTGAGCAGTTCTTC
-	-	TRBV20-1	TRBJ2-5	CSARDRRSGETQYF	TGCAGTGCTAGAGATCGTCGAAGCGGAGAGACCCAGTACTTC
TRBD2	-	TRBV5-1	TRBJ2-1	CASSLVSGGWNEQFF	TGCGCCAGCAGCTTGGTCAGCGGGGGGTGGAATGAGCAGTTCTTC
-	-	TRBV5-1	TRBJ2-5	CASSLASGETQYF	TGCGCCAGCAGCTTGGCCAGTGGAGAGACCCAGTACTTC
-	-	TRBV9	TRBJ1-1	CASSGPDTPNTEAFF	TGTGCCAGCAGCGGACCGGACACTCCGAACACTGAAGCTTTCTTT
TRBD2	few	TRBV12-3/TRBV12-4	TRBJ2-2	CASSLVPGSGGLGNTGELFF	TGTGCCAGCAGTTTGGTCCCGGGGAGCGGGGGACTGGGGAACACCGGGGAGCTGTTTTTT
TRBD1	few	TRBV6-2/TRBV6-3	TRBJ1-1	CASSRQGRAFF	TGTGCCAGCAGTCGACAGGGGCGAGCTTTCTTT
TRBD2	many	TRBV20-1	TRBJ2-5	CSARDRSPAGDETQYF	TGCAGTGCTAGAGATCGGTCCCCGGCGGGGGACGAGACCCAGTACTTC
-	many	TRBV18	TRBJ1-1	CASSPSVGARTEAFF	TGTGCCAGCTCACCTTCCGTGGGGGCCCGGACTGAAGCTTTCTTT
TRBD2	-	TRBV5-1	TRBJ2-5	CASSGSGGTETQYF	TGCGCCAGCAGCGGTAGCGGGGGTACGGAGACCCAGTACTTC
-	many	TRBV19	TRBJ1-5	CASSISRRDQPQHF	TGTGCCAGTAGTATCTCCAGGAGGGATCAGCCCCAGCATTTT
-	few	TRBV20-1	TRBJ1-1	CSALKDMNTEAFF	TGCAGTGCTCTAAAGGATATGAACACTGAAGCTTTCTTT
-	-	TRBV5-5	TRBJ2-1	CASSATGEFSYNEQFF	TGTGCCAGCAGCGCCACAGGAGAATTCTCCTACAATGAGCAGTTCTTC
TRBD1	many	TRBV6-5	TRBJ2-2	CASSYRDRGRGELFF	TGTGCCAGCAGTTATCGGGACAGGGGTCGCGGGGAGCTGTTTTTT
-	-	TRBV4-3	TRBJ1-2	CASSLSRQGRRLGYGYTF	TGCGCCAGCAGCCTATCTCGCCAGGGGCGCCGCCTCGGCTATGGCTACACCTTC
-	many	TRBV4-3	TRBJ1-4	CASSQVQGKLFF	TGCGCCAGCAGCCAAGTACAGGGAAAACTGTTTTTT
-	-	TRBV5-6	TRBJ2-7	CASREGPSYEQYF	TGTGCCAGCAGAGAGGGCCCCTCCTACGAGCAGTACTTC
-	-	TRBV7-3	TRBJ2-5	CASSLNGRGMEETQYF	TGTGCCAGCAGCTTAAATGGTAGGGGGATGGAAGAGACCCAGTACTTC
TRBD1	once	TRBV20-1	TRBJ2-3	CSARSRTGWADTQYF	TGCAGTGCTAGATCCCGGACAGGGTGGGCAGATACGCAGTATTTT
-	many	TRBV12-3/TRBV12-4	TRBJ1-1	CASSSKRGYNTEAFF	TGTGCCAGCAGTTCAAAGCGGGGCTATAACACTGAAGCTTTCTTT
TRBD2	-	TRBV2	TRBJ2-1	CASNYGGEQFF	TGTGCCAGCAATTACGGGGGGGAGCAGTTCTTC
TRBD1	few	TRBV12-3/TRBV12-4	TRBJ2-3	CASRSRGRPDTQYF	TGTGCCAGCAGGAGCAGGGGGCGTCCAGATACGCAGTATTTT